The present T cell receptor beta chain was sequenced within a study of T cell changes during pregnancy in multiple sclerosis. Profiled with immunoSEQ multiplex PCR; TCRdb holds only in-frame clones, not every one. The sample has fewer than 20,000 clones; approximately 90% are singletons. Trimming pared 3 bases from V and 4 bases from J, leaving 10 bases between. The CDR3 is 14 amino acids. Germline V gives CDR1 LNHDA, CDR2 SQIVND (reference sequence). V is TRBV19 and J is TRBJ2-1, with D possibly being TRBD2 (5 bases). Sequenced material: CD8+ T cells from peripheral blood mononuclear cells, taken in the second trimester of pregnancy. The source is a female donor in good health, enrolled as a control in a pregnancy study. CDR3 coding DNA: TGTGCCAGTAGTATGGAGGCTGAATACAATGAGCAGTTCTTC. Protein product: CASSMEAEYNEQFF.